Listed here is a single T cell receptor beta chain. This clonotype was picked up a small number of times. The antigen this receptor binds is unknown. At one boundary the junction diverges from the germline segment, which might be a read error. Library construction relied on multiplex PCR. The instrument given in TCRdb is Illumina HiSeq 2500. TCRbeta libraries were constructed through three rounds of nested PCR with primers (Table S4) according to protocols adapted from ARM-PCR. Before sequencing, PCR products of 200-500 bp were cut from the gel and purified using the QIAquick gel extraction kit. The study's processing was this. Trimmomatic was used to clean the reads, FLASH merged the cleaned reads into complete CDR3 sequences, and MiTCR assigned the sequences to V(D)J germline segments. Clonal diversity was computed as the inverse Simpson's index with VDJtools. In-frame sequences lacking a premature stop codon were counted as productive reads. Starting from the raw public reads, TCRdb applied fastp trimming at Q25, assembled clones with MiXCR and retained in-frame beta chains. Each entry is one CDR3 protein sequence, shown with its most common DNA and genes. The V and J calls and clone size are TCRdb's, not the authors'. Here the sample has about 200,000 distinct CDR3 sequences; roughly 70% occur a single time. The ten largest make up around 27% of the sample.

The data belong to a study of tumor and adjacent non-tumor tissue in lung cancer (dated by TCRdb to the late 2010s). Notes on the research overall: Patients with adenocarcinoma (approximately 11), squamous cell carcinoma (2) and small cell lung cancer (1) were included in the cohort. Ages among the approximately 15 patients ranged from roughly 30 to 85 years, there were roughly ten men and 5 women, and disease was at TNM stage I to III. Sequencing produced about 120,000,000 productive TCRbeta reads in total, an average of approximately 4.5 million reads per sample. Bulk TCRbeta repertoires were compared between lung tumor tissue and matched distant non-tumor lung tissue obtained from more than twelve lung cancer patients. About 30 paired specimens, one tumor and one normal lung sample per patient, were profiled by TCRbeta CDR3 sequencing.

Bulk unsorted tissue served as the source for RNA extraction, and RNA quality was assessed using a NanoDrop ND-1000 and an Agilent 2100. Donors were newly diagnosed lung cancer patients admitted for thoracic surgery in China between August and November 2014, without prior chemotherapy. Patients with previous radiotherapy or chemotherapy, or with another concurrent cancer, were excluded from the study. Pieces of surgical tissue measuring roughly 1-2 cm3 were kept in RNAlater solution and stored at -80 degrees C until use. General findings and caveats noted by the study authors: Significantly higher TCR diversity (inverse Simpson) was observed in tumor tissue than in normal lung tissue (around 450 vs 150, P = 0.0075, Mann-Whitney U test). Younger patients had significantly higher TCR diversity, and higher tumor TCR diversity was associated with shorter overall and disease-free survival. A significantly larger cumulative share of the repertoire was made up by the top 100 clones in normal lung than in tumor tissue. Only about 14 patients were in the cohort, and the authors stated that larger samples and more detailed clinical data are needed. Neither the sequencing platform nor unique molecular identifiers are named or mentioned anywhere in the methods. Peripheral blood was not sequenced, so blood TCRbeta repertoires in these lung cancer patients were not examined.

Its CDR3 holds 16 amino acids, cysteine through phenylalanine. Here the CDR3 DNA is all that survives: 48 bases in frame from base 1. Based on the germline V gene (reference sequence), the CDR1 and CDR2 sequences are SGHNT and YYREEE. Here the chain combines TRBV5-4 and TRBJ2-5, with the identity of the D gene unclear. The clonotype comes from a man aged 55-75 years with non-small cell lung cancer. The sample was lung tumor tissue. The CDR3 in this case is CASYRMDAADQEAQYF. The nucleotide sequence is TGTGCCAGCTATCGAATGGACGCAGCAGACCAAGAGGCCCAGTACTTC. Full variable domain (CDR3 extended with the reference TRBV5-4 and TRBJ2-5 proteins): ETGVTQSPTHLIKTRGQQVTLRCSSQSGHNTVSWYQQALGQGPQFIFQYYREEENGRGNFPPRFSGLQFPNYSSELNVNALELDDSALYLCASYRMDAADQEAQYFGPGTRLLVL.